This T cell receptor beta chain was recovered during a study of OX40 agonist ivuxolimab in advanced cancers. Across the whole study: Partial responses were observed in three patients, of whom one had hepatocellular carcinoma and two had cutaneous melanoma. Study results and limitations: Expanded clones were, on average, more numerous among CD8+ T cells than CD4+.

Profiling relied on immunoSEQ multiplex PCR, and the TCRdb table lists in-frame clones only, not all of them. This table has about 66,000 clones, about 81% appearing once. The CDR3 loop spans 14 amino acids. V was clipped by 0 bases and J by 10 bases, with 16 bases between them. CDR1 is SGHNT, CDR2 YYREEE, per germline (reference sequence). This clone has just one count. The antigen is not known. The sequence came from an adult with an advanced solid tumor such as melanoma, head and neck, liver or kidney cancer. Here the sequenced sample was CD4+ or CD8+ T cells sorted from blood, taken in a trial of the OX40 agonist ivuxolimab. This chain connects TRBV5-4 to TRBJ1-1; D is unclear. CDR3 sequence reads: CASSLDSRPGSAFF. The CDR3 DNA sequence: TGTGCCAGCAGCTTGGATTCTAGGCCAGGATCAGCTTTCTTT.